This TCR beta chain was recorded in a study of cytomegalovirus exposure and HLA in healthy donors. Study observations and caveats: With later analysis, a missense DCLRE1C variant became linked to TCR beta V- and J-gene trimming. As a later analysis revealed, the rate of TCR association differed by HLA locus, with DRB1 most and HLA-C fewest.

As regards this clone: What it binds is not known.

The V end was cut by 2 bases, the J end by 5 bases, with 9 bases between. This CDR3 is built from 13 residues. Looked up from germline, CDR1 is MGHDK and CDR2 is SYGVNS. The primer mix had 60 Vbeta and 13 Jbeta primers. Data came from immunoSEQ multiplex PCR; TCRdb stores just in-frame clones and leaves some out. Among about 130,000 clones listed, around 70% were seen once. This donor's file did not include a recorded CMV serostatus. J is TRBJ2-5 and V is TRBV25-1, with TRBD2 as a possible D gene (5 bases). The receptor comes from a human donor in good health. Sequencing was done on a sample of PBMCs. CDR3 sequence (DNA): TGTGCCAGCAGTGAAATCCCGGGGGAGACCCAGTACTTC. It specifies CASSEIPGETQYF.